The 20 T cell receptor beta chains given below trace back to one sample, sequenced in a study of blood T cell repertoires in COVID-19. Libraries were prepared by immunoSEQ multiplex PCR; TCRdb keeps only in-frame clonotypes and omits some of them. The sample consists of about 45,000 clones, 80% to 90% of them appearing once. Sequencing was done on a sample of peripheral blood. The receptors originated from a woman of 80 years or more with acute or convalescent COVID-19.

The CDR3 is CASRFSSYNSPLHF. CDR3 nucleotides: TGTGCCAGCAGGTTTAGCTCCTATAATTCACCCCTCCACTTT. This chain connects TRBV2 to TRBJ1-6; unclear D gene. V lost 6 bases to trimming and J lost 0 bases, with 6 bases between them. The CDR3 runs 14 residues. The germline V gene encodes CDR1 SNHLY and CDR2 FYNNEI.

J is TRBJ1-2 and V is TRBV3-1 (or the pseudogene TRBV3-2); 7 bases agree with TRBD1. With V trimmed by 2 bases and J by 4 bases, 4 bases remained unmatched. The germline CDR1 and CDR2 sequences are LGHDT and YNNKEL (reference sequence). The CDR3 has 14 residues. The CDR3 spells CASSQQGVSYGYTF. DNA of the CDR3: TGTGCCAGCAGCCAACAGGGGGTTAGCTATGGCTACACCTTC.

V is TRBV29-1 and J is TRBJ2-3; possibly TRBD1 for D (6 bases). V was shortened by 4 bases and J by 4 bases, with 9 bases between the two germline ends. Germline assignment: CDR1 SQVTM and CDR2 ANQGSEA. The CDR3 is 12 amino acids. CDR3 region: CSVGAGADTQYF. CDR3 DNA sequence: TGCAGCGTTGGGGCAGGGGCAGATACGCAGTATTTT.

The chain employs TRBV9 and TRBJ1-3, with TRBD1 matching over 7 bases. Looked up from germline, CDR1 is SGDLS and CDR2 is YYNGEE. CDR3 length equals 15 residues. J was trimmed by 0 bases and V by 3 bases; bases with no gene match: 3. CDR3 loop: CASSGTGNSGNTIYF. Here the CDR3 DNA reads TGTGCCAGCAGCGGGACAGGCAACTCTGGAAACACCATATATTTT.

J is TRBJ1-5 and V is TRBV15; D uncertain. V was clipped by 3 bases and J by 3 bases, with 15 bases between them. Germline V gives CDR1 LNHNV, CDR2 YYDKDF (reference sequence). The CDR3 totals 16 residues. The CDR3 DNA sequence: TGTGCCACCAGCAGGGGTACCGGGAGCACCAATCAGCCCCAGCATTTT. This gives the protein CATSRGTGSTNQPQHF. The whole variable domain, filled in from reference TRBV15 and TRBJ1-5, reads DAMVIQNPRYQVTQFGKPVTLSCSQTLNHNVMYWYQQKSSQAPKLLFHYYDKDFNNEADTPDNFQSRRPNTSFCFLDIRSPGLGDTAMYLCATSRGTGSTNQPQHFGDGTRLSIL.

The chain joins TRBV11-3 to TRBJ2-7; 8 nucleotides match TRBD2. CDR1 is SGHNT and CDR2 is YENEEA in the germline V gene. The ends lost 5 bases at V and 2 bases at J; junction bases unmatched: 5. The CDR3 is 14 residues long. The CDR3 here is CASSRTSGAYEQYF. Written as DNA, the CDR3 is TGTGCCAGCAGCCGAACTAGCGGCGCCTACGAGCAGTACTTC.

The J gene is TRBJ2-2, the V gene TRBV19; D may be TRBD2 (5 bases). This CDR3 has 15 residues. The V gene's germline CDR1 is LNHDA and CDR2 SQIVND (reference sequence). V lost 4 bases to trimming and J lost 1 base, with 10 bases between them. The CDR3 DNA is TGTGCCAGTAGTACCCTCGGACTGAACACCGGGGAGCTGTTTTTT. Translation: CASSTLGLNTGELFF.

Here the CDR3 DNA reads TGTGCCAGCTCACCAAGAACAGGGGGGTACACTGAAGCTTTCTTT. Its translation: CASSPRTGGYTEAFF. The rearrangement uses TRBV18 and TRBJ1-1, with TRBD1 identical over 8 bases. Germline trimming cut 2 bases from V and 3 bases from J; bases unmatched to any gene: 5. CDR1 is KGHSH, CDR2 LQKENI, per germline. CDR3 size: 15 residues.

The chain couples TRBV7-9 to TRBJ1-4, with 9 bases that match TRBD1. CDR1 SEHNR and CDR2 FQNEAQ come from the germline V gene (reference sequence). The CDR3 totals 15 residues. Trimming removed 6 bases from V and 4 bases from J; junction bases left unmatched: 6. Here the CDR3 DNA reads TGTGCCAGCAGTCGGACAGGGGCCTTTAATGAAAAACTGTTTTTT. It translates to CASSRTGAFNEKLFF.

The chain has TRBV4-1 and TRBJ1-2, with D hard to call. In germline, CDR1 is MGHRA, CDR2 YSYEKL. The CDR3 is made up of 14 amino acids. V shed 1 base and J shed 1 base, with 7 bases lying between them. CDR3 protein: CASSQVSLNYGYTF. The DNA for the CDR3 is TGCGCCAGCAGCCAAGTCTCACTTAACTATGGCTACACCTTC.

The gene calls are TRBV2 and TRBJ2-3, with 12 bases that match TRBD2. The CDR3 is 15 amino acids. V lost 8 bases to trimming and J lost 2 bases; unmatched junction nucleotides: 5. The germline V gene has CDR1 SNHLY and CDR2 FYNNEI. The CDR3 region is CASRRTSGVTDTQYF. In nucleotides, the CDR3 is TGTGCCAGCCGACGGACTAGCGGGGTCACAGATACGCAGTATTTT.

The genes are TRBV6-6 and TRBJ1-1; weak D call: TRBD1 (5 bases). The V and J ends lost 6 bases and 3 bases respectively, with 11 bases between them. Germline V gene sequence: CDR1 MNHNY, CDR2 SVGAGI (reference sequence). This CDR3 is 13 amino acids long. The CDR3 loop is CASSRGGDTEAFF. DNA for the CDR3: TGTGCCAGCAGCCGCGGGGGGGACACTGAAGCTTTCTTT.

The rearrangement uses TRBV18 and TRBJ2-2, with D maybe TRBD1 (6 bases). The germline V gene has CDR1 KGHSH and CDR2 LQKENI. V dropped 2 bases and J dropped 1 base, with 8 bases sitting between them. This CDR3 spans 15 amino acids. Written as DNA, the CDR3 is TGTGCCAGCTCACCAACGGGACAGAACACCGGGGAGCTGTTTTTT. Translated: CASSPTGQNTGELFF.

The chain combines TRBV9 with TRBJ1-3; D ambiguous. Trimming shortened V by 0 bases and J by 0 bases, and 13 bases separated the two germline ends. Germline values: CDR1 SGDLS, CDR2 YYNGEE. The CDR3 is 17 residues long. In DNA form, the CDR3 reads TGTGCCAGCAGCGTAGTAGCAGAGCCCTTCTCTGGAAACACCATATATTTT. Encoded protein: CASSVVAEPFSGNTIYF.

The CDR3 DNA reads TGTGCCAGCAGCCCCCCCGGGTCTTACAATGAGCAGTTCTTC. Translation gives CASSPPGSYNEQFF. The J gene is TRBJ2-1, the V gene TRBV7-3; D ambiguous. Germline assignment: CDR1 SGHTA and CDR2 FQGTGA. The V and J ends lost 5 bases and 4 bases respectively, with 12 bases between them. This CDR3 spans 14 amino acids.

This chain connects TRBV5-1 to TRBJ2-2, with 9 bases fitting TRBD1. This CDR3 contains 14 residues. The ends lost 4 bases at V and 7 bases at J; junction bases unmatched: 5. In germline, CDR1 is SGHRS, CDR2 YFSETQ. This CDR3 is CASSRGQGNGELFF. In nucleotides, the CDR3 is TGCGCCAGCAGCCGGGGACAGGGAAACGGGGAGCTGTTTTTT.

This rearrangement joins TRBV19 to TRBJ2-7, with 7 bases identical to TRBD1. Trimming at V came to 4 bases and at J to 8 bases, leaving 14 bases not matched to a gene. This CDR3 is built from 15 residues. Looked up from germline, CDR1 is LNHDA and CDR2 is SQIVND (reference sequence). CDR3 DNA sequence: TGTGCCAGTAGTACGGTGGGGGACAGACGGGACCAGCAGTACTTC. It encodes CASSTVGDRRDQQYF.

The chain joins TRBV18 to TRBJ2-3, with D maybe TRBD2 (5 bases). The length of the CDR3 is 18 residues. Trimming left V 1 base short and J 1 base short, with 18 bases between. Germline V CDR1 and CDR2: KGHSH, LQKENI. This chain's CDR3 is CASSPLRPSGVGTDTQYF. CDR3 DNA sequence: TGTGCCAGCTCACCACTCCGTCCCTCCGGGGTCGGCACAGATACGCAGTATTTT. The full variable domain, completed using reference TRBV18 and TRBJ2-3, is NAGVMQNPRHLVRRRGQEARLRCSPMKGHSHVYWYRQLPEEGLKFMVYLQKENIIDESGMPKERFSAEFPKEGPSILRIQQVVRGDSAAYFCASSPLRPSGVGTDTQYFGPGTRLTVL.

The V and J genes are TRBV5-4 and TRBJ2-1; 8 bases agree with TRBD1. The CDR3 has 15 residues. Germline V gene lookup returns CDR1 SGHNT and CDR2 YYREEE (reference sequence). J gave up 4 bases and V 0 bases, and 3 bases lay outside the gene matches. The CDR3 protein is CASSLDRDRYNEQFF. CDR3 coding DNA: TGTGCCAGCAGCTTGGATCGGGACAGGTACAATGAGCAGTTCTTC.

V gene TRBV5-1 combines with J gene TRBJ2-3; 11 bases are a match to TRBD2. The germline CDR1 and CDR2 sequences are SGHRS and YFSETQ. V dropped 4 bases and J dropped 2; count of bases not matched to a gene: 6. The CDR3 loop spans 16 amino acids. In nucleotides, the CDR3 is TGCGCCAGCAGCCCAGGGACTAGCGGAATCACAGATACGCAGTATTTT. It translates to CASSPGTSGITDTQYF.